The 32 T cell receptor beta chains below were found in one sample sequenced in a study of siplizumab effects on memory and regulatory T cells. Only in-frame clones appear in the TCRdb table, and some are missing; sequencing was by immunoSEQ multiplex PCR. The repertoire includes around 99,000 clones, 92% of them detected once, and under 0.75% sits in the top ten. Sequencing was performed on Tregs sorted from blood. Source of these receptors: a human donor in good health.

This chain uses TRBV5-6 with TRBJ2-7, with D perhaps assigned TRBD1 or TRBD2 (5 bases each). The V and J ends lost 2 bases and 3 bases respectively, with 12 bases between them. The CDR3 consists of 14 residues. Per the germline V gene, CDR1 is SGHDT and CDR2 is YYEEEE. CDR3 loop: CASSFEGLSYEQYF. The CDR3 nucleotides are TGTGCCAGCAGCTTTGAGGGGTTGAGCTACGAGCAGTACTTC.

CDR3: CASTSRGPWGNEKLFF. CDR3 nucleotides: TGTGCCAGCACCTCCAGGGGGCCCTGGGGGAATGAAAAACTGTTTTTT. The rearrangement joins TRBV27 to TRBJ1-4, with TRBD1 matching 8 bases. In germline, CDR1 is MNHEY, CDR2 SMNVEV (reference sequence). The J segment lost 5 bases and the V segment lost 7 bases, leaving 12 bases of the junction unmatched. The CDR3 spans 16 residues.

The rearrangement uses TRBV29-1 and TRBJ2-7, with 7 bases identical to TRBD1. V trimming: 4 bases; J trimming: 3 bases; junction bases outside the gene matches: 3. The germline V gene has CDR1 SQVTM and CDR2 ANQGSEA. The CDR3 spans 12 residues. The CDR3 protein is CSVGGTVYEQYF. The CDR3 nucleotides are TGCAGCGTTGGGGGGACAGTCTACGAGCAGTACTTC.

The rearrangement uses TRBV19 and TRBJ2-6, with TRBD1 matching over 8 bases. The germline CDR1 and CDR2 sequences are LNHDA and SQIVND (reference sequence). The CDR3 covers 17 residues. After removal of 2 bases from V and 0 bases from J, the junction contained 3 bases not matched to a gene. This chain's CDR3 is CASSIRQGASGANVLTF. CDR3 coding DNA: TGTGCCAGTAGTATAAGGCAGGGGGCCTCTGGGGCCAACGTCCTGACTTTC. The full variable domain, in which reference TRBV19 and TRBJ2-6 provide the parts outside the CDR3, is DGGITQSPKYLFRKEGQNVTLSCEQNLNHDAMYWYRQDPGQGLRLIYYSQIVNDFQKGDIAEGYSVSREKKESFPLTVTSAQKNPTAFYLCASSIRQGASGANVLTFGAGSRLTVL.

A few counts support this clone. The rearrangement joins TRBV9 to TRBJ1-2; 8 nucleotides agree with TRBD1. J was trimmed by 4 bases and V by 0 bases; bases with no gene match: 14. Germline CDR1 and CDR2: SGDLS and YYNGEE. The CDR3 runs to 18 residues. CDR3 sequence: CASSVVQGALGGTYGYTF. The DNA of the CDR3 is TGTGCCAGCAGCGTAGTTCAGGGGGCGCTTGGGGGTACCTATGGCTACACCTTC.

The chain joins TRBV10-1 to TRBJ2-5; D gene uncertain. The CDR3 sequence is 10 residues long. V lost 11 bases and J 7 bases, leaving 11 bases between the germline ends. Germline V gives CDR1 WNHNN, CDR2 SYGVQD (reference sequence). The CDR3 here is CARLWVTQYF. In DNA, the CDR3 is TGCGCCCGCCTCTGGGTGACCCAGTACTTC.

This sequence joins TRBV5-4 and TRBJ2-6; D is perhaps TRBD1 (5 bases). Germline-derived CDR1 and CDR2 are SGHNT and YYREEE (reference sequence). The CDR3 runs to 17 residues. V gave up 2 bases and J gave up 0 bases, with 12 bases separating them. The CDR3 coding sequence is TGTGCCAGCAGCTTCCAAGGGGCGATCTCTGGGGCCAACGTCCTGACTTTC. Protein: CASSFQGAISGANVLTF. Looking up the rest from reference TRBV5-4 and TRBJ2-6 gives the full variable domain: ETGVTQSPTHLIKTRGQQVTLRCSSQSGHNTVSWYQQALGQGPQFIFQYYREEENGRGNFPPRFSGLQFPNYSSELNVNALELDDSALYLCASSFQGAISGANVLTFGAGSRLTVL.

The genes are TRBV11-2 and TRBJ2-5; perhaps TRBD2 as D (5 bases). The CDR3 runs 14 residues. Germline CDR1 reads SGHAT; CDR2 reads FQNNGV. V was shortened by 7 bases and J by 2 bases, with 14 bases between the two germline ends. The CDR3 coding sequence is TGTGCCAGCATCCTTCAGCGGTTACAAGAGACCCAGTACTTC. It is translated as CASILQRLQETQYF.

V is TRBV5-1 and J is TRBJ2-1; TRBD2 matches at 7 bases. Germline CDR1 SGHRS, CDR2 YFSETQ. Trimming cost V 3 bases and J 9 bases; bases outside gene matches: 6. CDR3 length: 13 amino acids. The CDR3 loop reads CASSSTSSGEQFF. In DNA, the CDR3 is TGCGCCAGCAGCTCGACTAGCTCGGGTGAGCAGTTCTTC.

V gene TRBV6-6 combines with J gene TRBJ2-1, with 9 bases matching TRBD2. The V and J ends lost 5 bases and 14 bases, in that order; junction bases with no gene match: 13. CDR3 size: 14 residues. Germline V gene sequence: CDR1 MNHNY, CDR2 SVGAGI (reference sequence). The CDR3 nucleotides read TGTGCCAGCAGTATGACTAGTAGCGGGGGAAAGGAGTTCTTC. Translated, it gives CASSMTSSGGKEFF.

This chain's CDR3 is CASSLVILGGEAFF. The CDR3 DNA reads TGCGCCAGCAGCTTGGTCATATTGGGAGGGGAAGCTTTCTTT. The chain combines TRBV5-1 with TRBJ1-1; the D is unclear. The CDR3 is 14 amino acids. V lost 0 bases and J lost 8, with 14 bases in between. Germline CDR1 and CDR2: SGHRS and YFSETQ.

To note about this clone: A read error may produce the germline difference seen at one junction end. The chain recombines TRBV7-7 with TRBJ2-5, with D possibly being TRBD1 (6 bases). Germline loops: CDR1 SSHAT, CDR2 FNYEAQ (reference sequence). This CDR3 region has 13 residues. The CDR3 bases are TGTGCTAGCAGCACAGGGTTTGGAGAGACCCAGTACTTC. The encoded protein is CASSTGFGETQYF.

CDR3 coding DNA: TGTGCCCTTCGGGGGGAAGGAAATTCACCCCTCCACTTT. Its protein is CALRGEGNSPLHF. This sequence joins TRBV10-3 and TRBJ1-6; D might be TRBD1 (5 bases). Germline CDR1 is ENHRY and CDR2 is SYGVKD. This CDR3 has 13 amino acids. V shed 11 bases and J shed 7 bases, with 15 bases lying between them.

This clone appeared once. The chain has TRBV6-6 and TRBJ2-1; tentatively, D is TRBD1 (6 bases). The germline V gene has CDR1 MNHNY and CDR2 SVGAGI (reference sequence). The CDR3 is made up of 15 amino acids. V lost 5 bases and J 5 bases, leaving 16 bases between the germline ends. CDR3 sequence reads: CASSRPLGTHNEQFF. The CDR3 nucleotides read TGTGCCAGCAGTCGCCCTCTGGGGACACACAATGAGCAGTTCTTC.

The chain carries TRBV6-7 and TRBJ1-4; the D gene is possibly TRBD1 (6 bases). TRBV6-7 is filed as an ORF, its function uncertain. Trimming removed 0 bases at V and 12 bases at J, with 23 bases between. The CDR3 runs 17 residues. CDR3: CASSYSMGTRVAKELFF. The CDR3 DNA follows: TGTGCCAGCAGTTACTCTATGGGGACAAGGGTGGCCAAGGAACTGTTTTTT.

The chain is built from TRBV19 and TRBJ1-6, with 9 bases lining up with TRBD1. The length of the CDR3 is 15 residues. V lost 5 bases and J lost 9; bases outside the gene matches: 8. From germline, CDR1 is LNHDA and CDR2 SQIVND (reference sequence). The CDR3 spells CASSPPGQGSSPLHF. DNA of the CDR3: TGTGCCAGTAGTCCCCCGGGACAGGGTAGTTCACCCCTCCACTTT.

The genes are TRBV2 and TRBJ2-1; 7 bases match TRBD2. The germline CDR1 and CDR2 sequences are SNHLY and FYNNEI. The CDR3 runs to 14 residues. V lost 7 bases to trimming and J lost 3 bases; unmatched junction nucleotides: 6. In DNA form, the CDR3 reads TGTGCCAGCATAAGTCCTAGCGGCTACAATGAGCAGTTCTTC. Translating gives CASISPSGYNEQFF.

J is TRBJ1-2 and V is TRBV29-1; weak D call: TRBD1 (5 bases). Per germline, CDR1 SQVTM and CDR2 ANQGSEA. Deletions cut 7 bases from V and 5 bases from J, with 17 bases between. This CDR3 is 13 amino acids long. CDR3 protein: CSATPGRLYGYTF. The DNA of the CDR3 is TGCAGCGCCACTCCGGGACGGCTGTATGGCTACACCTTC.

This chain links TRBV19 with TRBJ2-2; D not resolved. V gave up 5 bases and J gave up 5 bases, with 12 bases separating them. The germline gives CDR1 LNHDA, CDR2 SQIVND (reference sequence). The CDR3 consists of 14 residues. The CDR3 sequence: CASSPFLGTGELFF. The CDR3 nucleotides read TGTGCCAGTAGTCCCTTCTTGGGGACCGGGGAGCTGTTTTTT.

This sequence joins TRBV6-5 and TRBJ2-1; D gene unclear. In germline, CDR1 is MNHEY, CDR2 SVGAGI. CDR3 size: 15 residues. The V and J ends lost 4 bases and 0 bases respectively, with 10 bases between them. CDR3 residues: CASSFRLSSYNEQFF. The CDR3 nucleotides are TGTGCCAGCAGTTTCAGGCTTAGCTCCTACAATGAGCAGTTCTTC.

The chain combines TRBV9 with TRBJ1-3; no reliable D call. The ends were cut back, 0 bases at V and 0 bases at J, with 13 bases in the middle. This CDR3 has 17 amino acids. Germline-derived CDR1 and CDR2 are SGDLS and YYNGEE. In DNA, the CDR3 is TGTGCCAGCAGCGTAGCGTCGGGAACTAGCTCTGGAAACACCATATATTTT. It yields the protein CASSVASGTSSGNTIYF. Together with reference TRBV9 and TRBJ1-3, the CDR3 gives the full variable domain: DSGVTQTPKHLITATGQRVTLRCSPRSGDLSVYWYQQSLDQGLQFLIQYYNGEERAKGNILERFSAQQFPDLHSELNLSSLELGDSALYFCASSVASGTSSGNTIYFGEGSWLTVV.

The chain is built from TRBV29-1 and TRBJ1-2; D is possibly TRBD1 (6 bases). CDR3 length equals 13 residues. Per germline, CDR1 SQVTM and CDR2 ANQGSEA. Trimming pared 4 bases from V and 0 bases from J, leaving 9 bases between. CDR3 sequence reads: CSVAGQTNYGYTF. CDR3 nucleotide sequence: TGCAGCGTTGCCGGACAGACTAACTATGGCTACACCTTC.

The chain combines TRBV6-6 with TRBJ1-5; TRBD1 might be the D (5 bases). This CDR3 has 14 residues. Trimming left V 2 bases short and J 5 bases short, with 10 bases between. Germline-derived CDR1 and CDR2 are MNHNY and SVGAGI (reference sequence). This chain's CDR3 is CASSYGGKDQPQHF. The CDR3 DNA reads as TGTGCCAGCAGTTACGGGGGGAAGGATCAGCCCCAGCATTTT.

This chain uses TRBV18 with TRBJ2-3; either TRBD1 or TRBD2 may fit D (6 bases each). V gave up 4 bases and J gave up 0 bases, with 8 bases separating them. Per the germline V gene, CDR1 is KGHSH and CDR2 is LQKENI. CDR3 length equals 14 residues. The CDR3 sequence: CASSLGGSTDTQYF. The CDR3 DNA reads as TGTGCCAGCTCACTAGGGGGGAGCACAGATACGCAGTATTTT.

Here the CDR3 DNA reads TGTGCCAGTTTCCCCGCGGGGAATGAGCAGTTCTTC. This translates into CASFPAGNEQFF. The chain couples TRBV19 to TRBJ2-1, with D perhaps matching TRBD2 (6 bases). Germline CDR1 LNHDA, CDR2 SQIVND (reference sequence). This CDR3 has 12 residues. Trimming took 8 bases from V and 7 from J, leaving 12 bases between them.

The gene calls are TRBV5-1 and TRBJ2-2; D is ambiguous. The germline gives CDR1 SGHRS, CDR2 YFSETQ. The CDR3 has 13 amino acids. V was shortened by 9 bases and J by 6 bases, with 15 bases between the two germline ends. The CDR3 DNA sequence: TGCGCCACCAGGCGTTTGCAGTCCGGGGAGCTGTTTTTT. It translates to CATRRLQSGELFF.

V gene TRBV6-5 combines with J gene TRBJ1-5; D is ambiguous. V lost 0 bases and J lost 3, with 9 bases in between. The CDR3 is 15 residues long. CDR1 is MNHEY, CDR2 SVGAGI, per germline. The CDR3 region is CASSYSPGTNQPQHF. CDR3 coding DNA: TGTGCCAGCAGTTACTCTCCGGGCACCAATCAGCCCCAGCATTTT.

The rearrangement uses TRBV2 and TRBJ1-1; D unclear. This CDR3 has 12 residues. The V gene's germline CDR1 is SNHLY and CDR2 FYNNEI. The V and J ends lost 2 bases and 6 bases respectively, with 7 bases between them. As DNA, the CDR3 is TGTGCCAGCAGTGAATTACCGCCTGAAGCTTTCTTT. Its translation: CASSELPPEAFF.

The chain joins TRBV5-1 to TRBJ2-2, with TRBD1 identical over 9 bases. Per the germline V gene, CDR1 is SGHRS and CDR2 is YFSETQ. V lost 0 bases to trimming and J lost 6 bases; unmatched junction nucleotides: 15. The CDR3 totals 19 residues. CDR3 region: CASSLEGQGLGRGSGELFF. CDR3 sequence (DNA): TGCGCCAGCAGCTTGGAGGGACAGGGCCTCGGGAGAGGGTCCGGGGAGCTGTTTTTT.

The V and J genes are TRBV18 and TRBJ2-3; D not certain. The germline V and J ends were trimmed by 2 bases and 4 bases, with 13 bases remaining between them. CDR1 is KGHSH, CDR2 LQKENI, per germline. CDR3 length: 15 amino acids. CDR3 sequence reads: CASSPGPWYSDTQYF. The CDR3, as DNA: TGTGCCAGCTCACCAGGCCCTTGGTACTCAGATACGCAGTATTTT.

The CDR3 bases are TGTGCCAGCAGCGAACGGGGGGGTAATTCACCCCTCCACTTT. As protein: CASSERGGNSPLHF. V gene TRBV27 combines with J gene TRBJ1-6, with D tentatively TRBD1 (5 bases). The ends were cut back, 6 bases at V and 6 bases at J, with 12 bases in the middle. This CDR3 comprises 14 residues. Germline V gives CDR1 MNHEY, CDR2 SMNVEV (reference sequence).

The chain recombines TRBV6-1 with TRBJ2-6; a weak D match, TRBD1 (7 bases). This CDR3 region has 15 residues. Germline V gives CDR1 MNHNS, CDR2 SASEGT. Trimming left V 4 bases short and J 7 bases short, with 14 bases between. CDR3 sequence: CASSGGTAGANVLTF. For the CDR3, the DNA is TGTGCCAGCAGTGGGGGGACAGCGGGTGCCAACGTCCTGACTTTC.